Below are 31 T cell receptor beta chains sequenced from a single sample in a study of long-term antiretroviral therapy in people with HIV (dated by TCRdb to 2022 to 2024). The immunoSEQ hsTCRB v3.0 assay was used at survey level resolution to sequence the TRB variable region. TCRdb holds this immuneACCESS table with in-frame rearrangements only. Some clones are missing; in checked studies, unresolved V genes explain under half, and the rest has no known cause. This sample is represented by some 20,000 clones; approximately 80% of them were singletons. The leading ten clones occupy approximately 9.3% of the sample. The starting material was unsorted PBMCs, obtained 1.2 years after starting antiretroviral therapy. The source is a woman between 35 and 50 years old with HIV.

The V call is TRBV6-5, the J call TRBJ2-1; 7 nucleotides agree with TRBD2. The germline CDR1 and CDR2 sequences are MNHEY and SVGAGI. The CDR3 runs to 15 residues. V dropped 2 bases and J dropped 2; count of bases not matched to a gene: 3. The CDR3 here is CASSYGTTTYNEQFF. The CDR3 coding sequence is TGTGCCAGCAGTTACGGGACTACGACCTACAATGAGCAGTTCTTC.

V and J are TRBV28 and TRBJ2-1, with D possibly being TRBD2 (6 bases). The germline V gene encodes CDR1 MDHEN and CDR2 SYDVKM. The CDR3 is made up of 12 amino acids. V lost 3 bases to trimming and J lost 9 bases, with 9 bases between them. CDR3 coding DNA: TGTGCCAGCAGTTTGCGGGGAGCTGAGCAGTTCTTC. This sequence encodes CASSLRGAEQFF.

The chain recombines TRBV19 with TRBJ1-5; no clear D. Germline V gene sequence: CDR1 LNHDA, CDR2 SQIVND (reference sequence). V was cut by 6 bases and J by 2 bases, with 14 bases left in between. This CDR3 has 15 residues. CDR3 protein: CASSPLTERNQPQHF. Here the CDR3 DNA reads TGTGCCAGTAGCCCCTTGACCGAGCGCAATCAGCCCCAGCATTTT.

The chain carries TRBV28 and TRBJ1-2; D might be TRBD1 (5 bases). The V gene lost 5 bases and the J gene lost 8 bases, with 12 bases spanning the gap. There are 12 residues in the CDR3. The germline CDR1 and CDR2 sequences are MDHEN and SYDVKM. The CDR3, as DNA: TGTGCCAGCAGTCCCAGGGATTCCGGCTACACCTTC. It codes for CASSPRDSGYTF.

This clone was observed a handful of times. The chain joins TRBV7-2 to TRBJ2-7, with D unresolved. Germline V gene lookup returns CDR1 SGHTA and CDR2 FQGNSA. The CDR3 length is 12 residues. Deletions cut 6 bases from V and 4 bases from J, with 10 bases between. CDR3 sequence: CASRANRYEQYF. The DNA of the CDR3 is TGTGCCAGCAGAGCCAATCGGTACGAGCAGTACTTC. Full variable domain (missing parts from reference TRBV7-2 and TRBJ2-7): GAGVSQSPSNKVTEKGKDVELRCDPISGHTALYWYRQSLGQGLEFLIYFQGNSAPDKSGLPSDRFSAERTGGSVSTLTIQRTQQEDSAVYLCASRANRYEQYFGPGTRLTVT.

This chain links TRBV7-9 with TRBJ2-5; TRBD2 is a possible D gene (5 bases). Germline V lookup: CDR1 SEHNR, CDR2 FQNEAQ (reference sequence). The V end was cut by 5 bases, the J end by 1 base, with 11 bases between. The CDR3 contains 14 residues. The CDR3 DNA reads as TGTGCCAGCAGCCCTAGGACTGGCCAAGAGACCCAGTACTTC. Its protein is CASSPRTGQETQYF.

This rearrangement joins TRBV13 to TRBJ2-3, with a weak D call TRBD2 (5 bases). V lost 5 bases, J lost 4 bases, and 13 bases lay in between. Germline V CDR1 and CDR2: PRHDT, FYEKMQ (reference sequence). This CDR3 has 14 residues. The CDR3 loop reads CASSPRERPDTQYF. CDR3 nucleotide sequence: TGTGCCAGCAGCCCCCGGGAAAGACCAGATACGCAGTATTTT.

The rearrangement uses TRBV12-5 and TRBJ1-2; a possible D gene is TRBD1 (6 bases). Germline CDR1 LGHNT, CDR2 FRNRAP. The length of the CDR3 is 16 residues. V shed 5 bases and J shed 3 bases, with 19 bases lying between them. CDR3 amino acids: CASGGRHVRGDYGYTF. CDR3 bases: TGTGCTAGTGGTGGCCGACATGTCAGGGGCGACTATGGCTACACCTTC.

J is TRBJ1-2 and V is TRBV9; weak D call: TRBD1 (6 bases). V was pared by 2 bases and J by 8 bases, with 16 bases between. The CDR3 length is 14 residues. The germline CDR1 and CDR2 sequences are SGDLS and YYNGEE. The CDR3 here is CASSVGEGRGGYTF. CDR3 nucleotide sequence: TGTGCCAGCAGCGTTGGTGAAGGCAGGGGCGGCTACACCTTC.

The CDR3 here is CAISGSGPNTGELFF. In DNA, the CDR3 is TGTGCCATCAGTGGTAGCGGGCCGAACACCGGGGAGCTGTTTTTT. V is TRBV10-3 and J is TRBJ2-2, with TRBD2 matching 7 bases. The trim removed 4 bases at V and 0 bases at J, leaving 2 bases unmatched. CDR3 length: 15 residues. Germline lookup yields CDR1 ENHRY and CDR2 SYGVKD.

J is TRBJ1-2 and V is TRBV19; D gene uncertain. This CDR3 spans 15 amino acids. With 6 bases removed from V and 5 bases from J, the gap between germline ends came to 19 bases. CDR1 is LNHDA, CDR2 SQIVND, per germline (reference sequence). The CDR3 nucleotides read TGTGCCAGTAGAATCGAGCACCAAAGTTCTTATGGCTACACCTTC. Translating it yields CASRIEHQSSYGYTF.

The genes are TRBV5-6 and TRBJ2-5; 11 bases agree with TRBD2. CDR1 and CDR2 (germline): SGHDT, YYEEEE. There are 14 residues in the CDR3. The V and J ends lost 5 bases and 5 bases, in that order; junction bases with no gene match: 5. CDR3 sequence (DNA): TGTGCCAGCAGAGTACTAGCGGGAGCTGAGACCCAGTACTTC. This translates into CASRVLAGAETQYF.

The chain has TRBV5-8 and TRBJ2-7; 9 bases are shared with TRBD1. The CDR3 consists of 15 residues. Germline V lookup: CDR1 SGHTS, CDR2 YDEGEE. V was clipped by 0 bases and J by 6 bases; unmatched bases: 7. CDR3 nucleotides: TGTGCCAGCAGCTTGGAAGGGACAGGGTTTAGCGAGCAGTACTTC. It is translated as CASSLEGTGFSEQYF.

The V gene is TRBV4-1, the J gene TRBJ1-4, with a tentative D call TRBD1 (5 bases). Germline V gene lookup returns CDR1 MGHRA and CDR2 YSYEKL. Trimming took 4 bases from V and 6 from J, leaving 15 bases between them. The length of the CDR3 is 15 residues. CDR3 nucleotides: TGCGCCAGCAGCCGTACGCCGGGGGTCTATGAAAAACTGTTTTTT. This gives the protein CASSRTPGVYEKLFF.

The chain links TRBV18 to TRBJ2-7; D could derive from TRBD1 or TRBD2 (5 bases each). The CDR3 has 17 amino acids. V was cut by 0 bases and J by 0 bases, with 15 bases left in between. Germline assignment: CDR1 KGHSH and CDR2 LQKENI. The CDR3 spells CASSPPVSGANSYEQYF. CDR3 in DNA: TGTGCCAGCTCACCACCTGTATCCGGGGCGAACTCCTACGAGCAGTACTTC.

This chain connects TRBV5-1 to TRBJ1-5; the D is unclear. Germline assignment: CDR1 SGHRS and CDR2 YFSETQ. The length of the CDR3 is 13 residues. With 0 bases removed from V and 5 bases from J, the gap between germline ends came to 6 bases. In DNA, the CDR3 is TGCGCCAGCAGCTTGGGGGAGCATCAGCCCCAGCATTTT. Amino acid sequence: CASSLGEHQPQHF. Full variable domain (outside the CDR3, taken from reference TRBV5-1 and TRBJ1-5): KAGVTQTPRYLIKTRGQQVTLSCSPISGHRSVSWYQQTPGQGLQFLFEYFSETQRNKGNFPGRFSGRQFSNSRSEMNVSTLELGDSALYLCASSLGEHQPQHFGDGTRLSIL.

The CDR3 DNA is TGTGCCAGCAGCCTGTACCAAGAGACCCAGTACTTC. Protein: CASSLYQETQYF. This chain links TRBV13 with TRBJ2-5; unclear D gene. The V and J ends lost 5 bases and 0 bases respectively, with 4 bases between them. The CDR3 consists of 12 residues. The germline V gene has CDR1 PRHDT and CDR2 FYEKMQ (reference sequence).

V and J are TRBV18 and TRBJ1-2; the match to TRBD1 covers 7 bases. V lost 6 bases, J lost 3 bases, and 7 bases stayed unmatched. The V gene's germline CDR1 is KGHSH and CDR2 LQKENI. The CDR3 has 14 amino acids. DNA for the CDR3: TGTGCCAGCTCGAGTCGGACAGGCGACTATGGCTACACCTTC. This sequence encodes CASSSRTGDYGYTF.

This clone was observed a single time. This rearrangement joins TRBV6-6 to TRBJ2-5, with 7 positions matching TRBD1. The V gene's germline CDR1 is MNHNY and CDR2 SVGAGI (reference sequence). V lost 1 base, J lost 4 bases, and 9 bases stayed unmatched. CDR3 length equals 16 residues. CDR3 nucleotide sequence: TGTGCCAGCAGTTACTGGGGGACAGTGGTGGTAGAGACCCAGTACTTC. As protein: CASSYWGTVVVETQYF.

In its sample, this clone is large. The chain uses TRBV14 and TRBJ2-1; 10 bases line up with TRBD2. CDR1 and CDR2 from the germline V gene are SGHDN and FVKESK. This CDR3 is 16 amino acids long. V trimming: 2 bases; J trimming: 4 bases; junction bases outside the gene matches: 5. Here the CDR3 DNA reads TGTGCCAGCAGCCAAAGAGCGGGAGGGCCTTACAATGAGCAGTTCTTC. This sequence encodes CASSQRAGGPYNEQFF. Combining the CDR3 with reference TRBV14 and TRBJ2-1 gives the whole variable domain EAGVTQFPSHSVIEKGQTVTLRCDPISGHDNLYWYRRVMGKEIKFLLHFVKESKQDESGMPNNRFLAERTGGTYSTLKVQPAELEDSGVYFCASSQRAGGPYNEQFFGPGTRLTVL.

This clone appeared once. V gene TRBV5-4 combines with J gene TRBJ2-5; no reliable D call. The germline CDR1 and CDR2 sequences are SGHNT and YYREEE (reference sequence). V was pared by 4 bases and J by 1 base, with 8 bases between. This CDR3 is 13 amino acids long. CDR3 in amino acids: CASSAPSQETQYF. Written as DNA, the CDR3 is TGTGCCAGCAGCGCTCCCTCCCAAGAGACCCAGTACTTC.

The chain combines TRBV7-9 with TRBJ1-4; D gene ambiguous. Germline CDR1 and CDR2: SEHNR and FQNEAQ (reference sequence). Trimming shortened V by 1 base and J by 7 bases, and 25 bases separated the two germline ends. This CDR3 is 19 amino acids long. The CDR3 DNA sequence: TGTGCCAGCAGCTTAGGATGGGCGGCGGGAGAGCGGTCGGGTGAAAAACTGTTTTTT. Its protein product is CASSLGWAAGERSGEKLFF.

Written as DNA, the CDR3 is TGTGCCAGCAGTGAACTAGCGGTTCCCTCCTACGAGCAGTACTTC. Encoded protein: CASSELAVPSYEQYF. The gene calls are TRBV6-1 and TRBJ2-7, with 7 bases that match TRBD2. V dropped 2 bases and J dropped 0; count of bases not matched to a gene: 4. The CDR3 contains 15 residues. CDR1 and CDR2 from the germline V gene are MNHNS and SASEGT.

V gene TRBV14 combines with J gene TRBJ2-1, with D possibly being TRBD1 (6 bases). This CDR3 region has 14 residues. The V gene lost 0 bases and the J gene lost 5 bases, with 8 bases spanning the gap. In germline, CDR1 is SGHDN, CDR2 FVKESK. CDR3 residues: CASSQDQGHNEQFF. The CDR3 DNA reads TGTGCCAGCAGCCAAGATCAGGGGCACAATGAGCAGTTCTTC. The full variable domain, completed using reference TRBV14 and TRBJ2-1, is EAGVTQFPSHSVIEKGQTVTLRCDPISGHDNLYWYRRVMGKEIKFLLHFVKESKQDESGMPNNRFLAERTGGTYSTLKVQPAELEDSGVYFCASSQDQGHNEQFFGPGTRLTVL.

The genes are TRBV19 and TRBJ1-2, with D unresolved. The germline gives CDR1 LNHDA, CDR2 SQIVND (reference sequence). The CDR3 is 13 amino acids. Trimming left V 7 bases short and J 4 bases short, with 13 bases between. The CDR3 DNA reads TGTGCCAGTATGACGTCCGAACTCTATGGCTACACCTTC. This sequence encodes CASMTSELYGYTF.

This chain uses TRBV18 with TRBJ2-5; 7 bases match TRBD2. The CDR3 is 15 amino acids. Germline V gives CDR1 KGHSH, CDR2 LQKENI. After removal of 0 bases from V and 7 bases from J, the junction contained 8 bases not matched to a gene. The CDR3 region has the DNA TGTGCCAGCTCACCACCTGGGCTAGCGGAGATGACCCAGTACTTC. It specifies CASSPPGLAEMTQYF.

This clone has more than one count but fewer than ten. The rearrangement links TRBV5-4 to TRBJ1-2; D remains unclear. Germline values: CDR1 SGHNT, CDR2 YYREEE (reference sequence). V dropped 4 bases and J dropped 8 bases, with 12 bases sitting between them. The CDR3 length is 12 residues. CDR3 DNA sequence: TGTGCCAGCAGCCCAGGAGCTGGCGGCTACACCTTC. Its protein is CASSPGAGGYTF.

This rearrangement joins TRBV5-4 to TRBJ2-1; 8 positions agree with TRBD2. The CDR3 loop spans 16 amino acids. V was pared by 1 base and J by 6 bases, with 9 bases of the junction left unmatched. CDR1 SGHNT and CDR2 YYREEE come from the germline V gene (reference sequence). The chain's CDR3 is CASSLLAGVFSNEQFF. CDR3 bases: TGTGCCAGCAGCTTGCTAGCGGGTGTATTTTCCAATGAGCAGTTCTTC.

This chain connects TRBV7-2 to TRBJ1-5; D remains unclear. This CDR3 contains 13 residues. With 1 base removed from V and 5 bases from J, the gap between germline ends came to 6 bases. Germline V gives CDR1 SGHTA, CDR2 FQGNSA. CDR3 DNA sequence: TGTGCCAGCAGCTTAGTGATGGATCAGCCCCAGCATTTT. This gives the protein CASSLVMDQPQHF.

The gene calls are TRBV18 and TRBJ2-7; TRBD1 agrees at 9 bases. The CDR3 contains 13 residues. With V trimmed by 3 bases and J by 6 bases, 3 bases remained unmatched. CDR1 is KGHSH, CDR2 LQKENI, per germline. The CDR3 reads CASSPGQGGEQYF. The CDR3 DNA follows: TGTGCCAGCTCACCGGGACAGGGCGGCGAGCAGTACTTC.

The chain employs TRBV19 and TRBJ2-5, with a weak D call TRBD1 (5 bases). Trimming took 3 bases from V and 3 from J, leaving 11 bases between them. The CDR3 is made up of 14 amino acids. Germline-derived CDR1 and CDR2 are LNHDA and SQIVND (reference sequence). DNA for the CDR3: TGTGCCAGTAGTATTCGCAGGGCGGAAGAGACCCAGTACTTC. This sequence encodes CASSIRRAEETQYF.